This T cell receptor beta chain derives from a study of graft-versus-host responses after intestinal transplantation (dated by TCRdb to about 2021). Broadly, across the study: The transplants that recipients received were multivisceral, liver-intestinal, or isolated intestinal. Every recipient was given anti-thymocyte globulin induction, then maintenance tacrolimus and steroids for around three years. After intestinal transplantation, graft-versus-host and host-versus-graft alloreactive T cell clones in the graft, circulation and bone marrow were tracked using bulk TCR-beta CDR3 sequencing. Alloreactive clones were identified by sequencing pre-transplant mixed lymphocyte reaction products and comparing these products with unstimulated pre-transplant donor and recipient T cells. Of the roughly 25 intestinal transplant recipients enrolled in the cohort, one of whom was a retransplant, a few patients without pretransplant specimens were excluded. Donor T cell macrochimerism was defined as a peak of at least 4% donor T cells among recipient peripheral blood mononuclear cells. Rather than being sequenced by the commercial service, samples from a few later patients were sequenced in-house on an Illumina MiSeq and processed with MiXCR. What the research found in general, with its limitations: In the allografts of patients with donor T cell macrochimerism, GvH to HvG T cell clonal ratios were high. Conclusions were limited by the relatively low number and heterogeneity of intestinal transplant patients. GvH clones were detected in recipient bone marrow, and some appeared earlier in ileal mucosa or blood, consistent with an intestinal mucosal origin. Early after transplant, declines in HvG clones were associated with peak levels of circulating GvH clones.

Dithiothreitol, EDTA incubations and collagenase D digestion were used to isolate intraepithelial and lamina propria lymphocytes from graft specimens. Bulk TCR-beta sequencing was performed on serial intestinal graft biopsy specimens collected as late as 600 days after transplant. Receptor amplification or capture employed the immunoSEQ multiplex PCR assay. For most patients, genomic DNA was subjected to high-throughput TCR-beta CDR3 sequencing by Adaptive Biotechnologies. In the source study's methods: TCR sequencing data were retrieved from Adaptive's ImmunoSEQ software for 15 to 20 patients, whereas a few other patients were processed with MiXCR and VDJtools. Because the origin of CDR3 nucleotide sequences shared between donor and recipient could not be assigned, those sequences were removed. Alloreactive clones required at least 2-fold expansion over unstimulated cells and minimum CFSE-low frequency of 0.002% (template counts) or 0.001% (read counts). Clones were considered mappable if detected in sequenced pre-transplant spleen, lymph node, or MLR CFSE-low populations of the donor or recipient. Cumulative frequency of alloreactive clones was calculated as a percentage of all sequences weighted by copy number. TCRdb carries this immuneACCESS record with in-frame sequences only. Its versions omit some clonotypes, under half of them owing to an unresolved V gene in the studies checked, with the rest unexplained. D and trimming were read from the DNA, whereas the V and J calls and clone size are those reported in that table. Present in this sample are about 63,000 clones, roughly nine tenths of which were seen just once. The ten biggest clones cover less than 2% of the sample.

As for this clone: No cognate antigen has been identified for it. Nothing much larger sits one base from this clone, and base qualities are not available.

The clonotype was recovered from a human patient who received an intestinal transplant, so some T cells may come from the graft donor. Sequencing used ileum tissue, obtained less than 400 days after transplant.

The DNA reads TGTGCCAGCAGGTCCGGGACAGGGGGTGTTTTACAGTTCTTC. Its coded protein is CASRSGTGGVLQFF. The chain is made from TRBV6-1 and TRBJ2-1; 11 central nucleotides agree with TRBD1. Looking up the germline V gene yields CDR1 MNHNS and CDR2 SASEGT. Trimming leaves V shorter by 6 bases and J shorter by 13 bases, with the junction holding 11 bases beyond the gene matches. Measured from the cysteine to the phenylalanine, the CDR3 is 14 residues long. Left in the record is the CDR3 DNA by itself, 42 bases read in frame from the first base.